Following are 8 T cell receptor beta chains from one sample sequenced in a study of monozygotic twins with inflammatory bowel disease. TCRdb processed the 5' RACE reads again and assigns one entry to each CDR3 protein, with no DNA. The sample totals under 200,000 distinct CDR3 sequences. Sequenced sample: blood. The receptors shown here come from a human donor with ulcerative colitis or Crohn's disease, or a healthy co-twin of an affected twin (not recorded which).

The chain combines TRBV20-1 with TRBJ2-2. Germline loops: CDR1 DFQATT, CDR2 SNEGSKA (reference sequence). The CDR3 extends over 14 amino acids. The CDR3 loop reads CSASVSNNQLELFF.

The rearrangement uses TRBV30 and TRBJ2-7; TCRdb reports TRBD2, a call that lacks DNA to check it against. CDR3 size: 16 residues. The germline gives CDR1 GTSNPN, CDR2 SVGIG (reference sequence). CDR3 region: CAWSVSASGVTYEQYF.

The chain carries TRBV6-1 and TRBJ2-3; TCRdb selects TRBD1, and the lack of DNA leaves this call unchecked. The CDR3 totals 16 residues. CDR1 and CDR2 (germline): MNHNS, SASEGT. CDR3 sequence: CASSKDRGQGTDTQYF.

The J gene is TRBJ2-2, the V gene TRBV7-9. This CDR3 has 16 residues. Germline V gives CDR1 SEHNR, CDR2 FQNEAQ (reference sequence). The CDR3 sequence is CASSPLSLRRTGELFF.

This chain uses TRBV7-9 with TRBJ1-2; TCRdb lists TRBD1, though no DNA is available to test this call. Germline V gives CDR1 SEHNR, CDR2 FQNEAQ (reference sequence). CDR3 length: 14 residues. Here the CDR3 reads CASSLGKGDYGYTF.

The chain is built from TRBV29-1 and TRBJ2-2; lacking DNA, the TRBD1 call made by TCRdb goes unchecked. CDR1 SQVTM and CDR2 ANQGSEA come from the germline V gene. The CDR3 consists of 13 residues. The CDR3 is CSVAGPRTGELFF.

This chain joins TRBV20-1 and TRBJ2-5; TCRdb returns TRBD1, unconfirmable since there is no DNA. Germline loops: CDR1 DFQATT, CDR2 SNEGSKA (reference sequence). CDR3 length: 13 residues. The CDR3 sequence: CSARVPGQETQYF.

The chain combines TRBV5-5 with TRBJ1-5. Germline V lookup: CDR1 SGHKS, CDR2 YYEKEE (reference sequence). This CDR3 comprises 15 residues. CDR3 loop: CASSLGHTTNQPQHF.